This record looks at one T cell receptor beta chain sequence and its context. The sample originates from a study of T cells in tumors after PD-1 blockade. On the study more broadly: Daily vismodegib 150 mg continued in a subset of anti-PD-1-treated patients.

Generated by immunoSEQ multiplex PCR, the TCRdb table keeps only in-frame clones and is missing some. The data contain about 47,000 clones, 79% of them seen just once; the ten biggest clones take up over 15%. Template: tumor biopsy or peripheral blood genomic DNA, roughly 600-6,004 ng per sample. Deletions cut 5 bases from V and 2 bases from J, with 14 bases between. The CDR3 covers 15 residues. CDR1 is SGHVT, CDR2 SQSDAQ, per germline. The chain employs TRBV7-4 and TRBJ2-3, with D perhaps TRBD1 or TRBD2 (6 bases each). This material consisted of PBMCs, taken before anti-PD-1 treatment. The sequence derives from a human donor with basal cell carcinoma. CDR3 in DNA: TGTGCCAGCAGCGGGCCTAGGGGGGACACAGATACGCAGTATTTT. Residues: CASSGPRGDTDTQYF.